This entry is about one T cell receptor (beta chain). The entry originates in a study of cytomegalovirus exposure and HLA in healthy donors. V lost 3 bases to trimming and J lost 7 bases, with 19 bases between them. Germline CDR1 and CDR2: SGHRS and YFSETQ. The CDR3 has 16 amino acids. TCRdb's copy holds only in-frame clones and misses some; the assay was immunoSEQ multiplex PCR. Here the sample spans some 59,000 clones, 85% to 90% being singletons. This receptor was identified in a young woman in good health and CMV-seronegative. The specimen sequenced was PBMCs. The chain uses TRBV5-1 and TRBJ1-4; weak D call: TRBD1 (6 bases). The CDR3 bases are TGCGCCAGCAGCTCTCAGGCGGGGGGCTCGATTGAAAAACTGTTTTTT. Translation gives CASSSQAGGSIEKLFF. Full variable domain (missing parts from reference TRBV5-1 and TRBJ1-4): KAGVTQTPRYLIKTRGQQVTLSCSPISGHRSVSWYQQTPGQGLQFLFEYFSETQRNKGNFPGRFSGRQFSNSRSEMNVSTLELGDSALYLCASSSQAGGSIEKLFFGSGTQLSVL.